This T cell receptor beta chain was recorded in a study of blood T cell repertoires in COVID-19. Original methodology: Amplified reference gene primers provided the basis for estimating nucleated cell counts. Produced via immunoSEQ multiplex PCR; TCRdb's table is partial and in-frame only. The V and J calls and clone size were taken over from that table, and D and trimming were inferred from the DNA. The table lists 85,000 to 120,000 clones, around 90% of them singletons. This clonotype was sampled from a man aged 50 or older with active COVID-19. The sequencing input was peripheral blood.

The CDR3 DNA is TGTGCCAGCAGTTACTCTTCAATGAACACTGAAGCTTTCTTT. Its protein product is CASSYSSMNTEAFF. The chain recombines TRBV6-5 with TRBJ1-1, with D unclear. The CDR3 sequence is 14 residues long. The germline V gene encodes CDR1 MNHEY and CDR2 SVGAGI. V was pared by 0 bases and J by 0 bases, with 5 bases between.